A selection of T cell receptor beta chains follows, all from one sample in a study of cytomegalovirus exposure and HLA in healthy donors. Repertoires were generated with immunoSEQ multiplex PCR, while TCRdb's copy carries only in-frame clones and drops some. Counted here are some 150,000 clones, about four fifths occurring once; the ten biggest clones make up about 2.5%. The sequencing sample was made of PBMCs. These receptors were obtained from a male donor in good health and CMV-seronegative. The CDR3 runs from the conserved cysteine through the conserved F or W. Fields, in order: CDR3 protein, CDR3 DNA, J gene, CDR3 length, clone size, D gene, V gene. A D gene is named only where the DNA matches it firmly. A clone size is listed for some rows: how often the clone was seen (once, few, many), or a class if it is expanded.

CASSLIAGGQETQYF	TGTGCCAGCAGCTTAATAGCGGGGGGGCAAGAGACCCAGTACTTC	TRBJ2-5	15	-	TRBD2	TRBV7-3
CASSLGGQGLAEKLFF	TGTGCCAGCAGCTTAGGGGGACAGGGGCTGGCTGAAAAACTGTTTTTT	TRBJ1-4	16	-	TRBD1	TRBV7-9
CASSLGLAGTDTQYF	TGTGCCAGCAGCTTAGGGCTAGCGGGCACAGATACGCAGTATTTT	TRBJ2-3	15	-	TRBD2	TRBV7-2
CASRPGTDYQPQHF	TGTGCCAGCAGACCCGGGACAGACTATCAGCCCCAGCATTTT	TRBJ1-5	14	-	TRBD1	TRBV27
CASSLGRGAAPDTQYF	TGTGCCAGCAGCTTGGGCCGGGGGGCCGCCCCAGATACGCAGTATTTT	TRBJ2-3	16	-	-	TRBV5-4
CASSLGGSGNTIYF	TGTGCCAGCAGTTTAGGGGGATCTGGAAACACCATATATTTT	TRBJ1-3	14	-	-	TRBV9
CASSLRTNIYYNEQFF	TGCGCCAGCAGCTTGAGGACTAACATTTACTACAATGAGCAGTTCTTC	TRBJ2-1	16	-	-	TRBV5-1
CASSLPGQGASEAFF	TGTGCCAGCAGTTTACCGGGACAGGGGGCTTCTGAAGCTTTCTTT	TRBJ1-1	15	-	TRBD1	TRBV6-6
CASSVEGAGDTEAFF	TGTGCCAGCAGCGTGGAGGGGGCCGGGGACACTGAAGCTTTCTTT	TRBJ1-1	15	-	TRBD1	TRBV5-5
CASSFLAGGLEQYF	TGTGCCAGCAGCTTTTTAGCGGGAGGGTTAGAGCAGTACTTC	TRBJ2-5	14	few	TRBD2	TRBV7-9
CAWSETGWMGDGYTF	TGTGCCTGGAGTGAGACAGGGTGGATGGGAGATGGCTACACCTTC	TRBJ1-2	15	-	TRBD1	TRBV30
CAISPVDRSGEQYF	TGTGCCATCAGCCCCGTGGACAGGTCCGGAGAGCAGTACTTC	TRBJ2-7	14	-	TRBD1	TRBV10-3
CASSILGGLDTQYF	TGTGCCAGTAGTATTTTAGGGGGCTTAGATACGCAGTATTTT	TRBJ2-3	14	-	TRBD1	TRBV19
CSGTGGAGLAYEQYF	TGCAGCGGGACAGGGGGCGCAGGACTAGCGTACGAGCAGTACTTC	TRBJ2-7	15	-	TRBD1	TRBV29-1
CASSEVGQTLETQYF	TGTGCCAGCAGTGAAGTGGGACAGACTTTAGAGACCCAGTACTTC	TRBJ2-5	15	few	TRBD1	TRBV2
CASSLSGWGRSYQETQYF	TGTGCCAGCAGTTTATCCGGGTGGGGGCGGTCGTACCAAGAGACCCAGTACTTC	TRBJ2-5	18	-	-	TRBV27
CASSQDTSGGYTGELFF	TGTGCCAGCAGCCAAGATACTAGCGGGGGGTACACCGGGGAGCTGTTTTTT	TRBJ2-2	17	-	TRBD2	TRBV4-2
CATSRGGDSYEQYF	TGTGCCACCAGCAGAGGGGGGGACTCCTACGAGCAGTACTTC	TRBJ2-7	14	-	-	TRBV15
CASSSGPGTYEQYF	TGCGCCAGCAGCTCCGGGCCGGGGACCTACGAGCAGTACTTC	TRBJ2-7	14	-	-	TRBV5-1
CASSTRKGAASNQPQHF	TGTGCCAGCAGCACACGAAAGGGGGCAGCGAGCAATCAGCCCCAGCATTTT	TRBJ1-5	17	-	TRBD1	TRBV2
CASSLDGGKNYGYTF	TGCGCCAGCAGCTTGGATGGGGGGAAGAACTATGGCTACACCTTC	TRBJ1-2	15	-	-	TRBV5-1
CAISEGSAGGDTQYF	TGTGCCATCAGTGAGGGGTCAGCGGGGGGAGATACGCAGTATTTT	TRBJ2-3	15	once	TRBD2	TRBV10-3